The TCR beta chain described here comes from a study of cytomegalovirus exposure and HLA in healthy donors. V lost 1 base to trimming and J lost 12 bases, with 9 bases between them. Germline CDR1 KGHSH, CDR2 LQKENI. The CDR3 runs 12 residues. PCR primers comprised 60 Vbeta and 13 Jbeta primers. The assay was immunoSEQ multiplex PCR, and TCRdb's table has in-frame clones only and misses some. The sample shows under 150,000 clones, approximately 80% of them seen only once. The TCR originated in a woman in her 50s in good health and CMV-seronegative. The sample taken for sequencing was PBMCs. The rearrangement joins TRBV18 to TRBJ1-4; D remains unclear. CDR3 coding DNA: TGTGCCAGCTCACCACGGCCCGCGGAACTGTTTTTT. Protein product: CASSPRPAELFF.